This TCR beta chain was observed in a study of shared clonotypes between healthy human individuals (TCRdb year 2020). The study in broad terms: The cohort included three men and two women between 18 and 49 years of age. Per donor, three plates each were used for CD4 naive and CD4 memory, two for CD8 naive, and one for CD8 memory. To estimate repertoire size and how much clonotype sharing occurs between individuals, the study deeply sequenced the blood TCR repertoires of 5 or 6 healthy adults. To increase sequencing depth and limit assay-specific biases, TCR repertoire library preparation and sequencing were carried out by different laboratories using diverse techniques. Leukapheresis yielded between about 0.85 and 10 billion PBMCs per donor.

Details on this clone: Its specific antigen is unknown. The record has no base qualities; no much larger clone is one base away.

For the CD8 naive samples, CD45RO-negative cells were positively selected for CCR7, yielding a CD45RA+CCR7+ population from which TemRA cells were excluded. Donors were healthy HIV-negative adults with no recently reported acute infections or vaccinations. Every donor was a Caucasian adult residing in Nashville, Tennessee, USA. Blood was obtained by leukapheresis, after which PBMCs were separated by Ficoll-Histopaque density gradient centrifugation and cryopreserved in liquid nitrogen vapor phase. Analytical flow cytometry was used to check the purity and quantity of each magnetically sorted T cell population. Genomic DNA was isolated from every sorted fraction and measured by UV absorbance on a Nanodrop 2000c. The V and J ends are trimmed by 1 base and 3 bases, leaving 9 bases between them. Based on the germline V gene, the CDR1 and CDR2 sequences are SGHVS and FNYEAQ. The CDR3 starts with the cysteine, ends with the phenylalanine, and has 14 residues. CDR3 DNA only is kept here, 42 bases in frame from base 1.

Using the deep immunoSEQ assay, TCR CDR3 regions were amplified from genomic DNA by multiplex PCR. Genomic DNA extracted from each cell subset was distributed evenly over all wells of several immunoSEQ 96-well plates, and each plate served as one replicate. For sorted subsets, around 200 ng genomic DNA, equal to tens of thousands of T cell genomes, was loaded into each replicate PCR. Purified libraries were measured with a Qubit 3.0 fluorometer, size-checked on a Bioanalyzer 2100, and measured again with the KAPA Library Quantification kit. Every immunoSEQ 96-well plate was sequenced on a separate single-read 150-cycle Illumina NextSeq 550 flow cell. The paper's processing steps were these. Because the immunoSEQ output held only junctional sequences and lacked quality scores, the filtering could not match the filtering applied to full-length reads. To assign V/J genes and CDR3, sequences were annotated against IMGT germline references using PyIR, a Python wrapper for IgBLAST v1.9. Reads with weak V/J assignments (E-value above 1e-6), missing CDR3, stop codons, out-of-frame junctions, or ambiguous translated residues were removed. V3J clonotypes were defined as sequences sharing an identical inferred V gene, J gene, and CDR3 amino acid sequence. Percentage overlap between repertoires was calculated by dividing the number of shared unique clonotypes by the size of the smaller repertoire. Richness of each repertoire was evaluated using RTK rarefaction, the Chao1 estimator, and Recon v2.1 estimates of unobserved clonotypes. Generation probabilities for all TCRbeta clonotypes obtained by the gDNA method from a few donors were computed using OLGA. Entries here come from immuneACCESS through TCRdb and include only in-frame sequences with V and J called. Some clones fail to appear in such tables; in the studies checked, an unresolved V gene covers under half of the shortfall, and the cause of the remainder is unknown. V, J and clone size were drawn from that table, and D and trimming were deduced from the DNA. The table for this sample lists fewer than 1 million clones; about 96% of them were counted only once. Over 0.2% of the sample is taken by the ten largest.

Study-wide findings and limitations: Approximately 5% of naive CD4, 3.5% of naive CD8, about 2.4% of memory CD4, and roughly 0.4% of memory CD8 clonotypes were shared across a few donors. Even with the large sequencing depth, rarefaction of the sorted-subset datasets indicated that sequencing was incomplete. Only blood was sampled, and tissue TCR repertoires likely differ from those in blood. The small number of donors limited the genetic and exposure-history diversity represented. Based on pairwise subsampling, the degree of clonotype sharing among donors was expected to be affected by sequencing depth. Naive subsets generally had larger estimated clonotype richness than memory subsets. Compared with non-shared clonotypes, the clonotypes found in all four sorted-subset donors had higher generation probabilities.

Sample: naive CD8+ T cells sorted from blood. The cell subset or site label for this specimen denotes: CD45RA+CCR7+. The chain was built from TRBV7-6 and TRBJ1-1; a confident D gene designation cannot be given. The receptor was derived from a young man in good health. The CDR3 sequence is CASSLDGSHTEAFF. In nucleotide form, the sequence is TGTGCCAGCAGCTTAGATGGCAGCCACACTGAAGCTTTCTTT.